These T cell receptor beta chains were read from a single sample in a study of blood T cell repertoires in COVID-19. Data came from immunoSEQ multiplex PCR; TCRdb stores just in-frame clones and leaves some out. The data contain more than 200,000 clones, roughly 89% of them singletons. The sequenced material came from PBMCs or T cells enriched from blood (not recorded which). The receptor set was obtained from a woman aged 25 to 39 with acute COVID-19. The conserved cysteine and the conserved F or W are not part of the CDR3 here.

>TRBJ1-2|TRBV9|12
ASSVAGTGYGYT
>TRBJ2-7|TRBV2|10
ASSERSHEQY
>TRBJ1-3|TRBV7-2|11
ASSPREGITIY
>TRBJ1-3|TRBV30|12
AWMMGGAGNTIY
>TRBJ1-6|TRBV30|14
AWSPLGRQGNSPLH
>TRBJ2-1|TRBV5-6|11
ASLRGGYNEQF
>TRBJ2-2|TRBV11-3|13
ASSTGQGNTGELF
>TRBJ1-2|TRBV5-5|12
ASSSVRGGDGYT
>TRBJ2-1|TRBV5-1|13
ASSSGQGLGNEQF
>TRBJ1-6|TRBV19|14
ASSLSGGGMGSPLH
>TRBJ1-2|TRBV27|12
ASSSRGGSYGYT
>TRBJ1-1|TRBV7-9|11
ASRDTGGTEAF
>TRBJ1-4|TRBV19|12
ASSMQGVQEKLF
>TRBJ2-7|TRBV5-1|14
ASSFSGTGRGYEQY
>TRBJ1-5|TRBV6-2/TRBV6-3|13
ASSYVGTANQPQH
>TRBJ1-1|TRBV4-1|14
ASSQDRGRGNTEAF
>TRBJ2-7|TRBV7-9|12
ASSLTGTAYEQY
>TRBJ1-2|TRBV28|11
ASSLSGVYGYT
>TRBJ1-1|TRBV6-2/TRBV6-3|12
ASSTPRDSSEAF
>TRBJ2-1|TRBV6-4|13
ASSDSAGGPNEQF
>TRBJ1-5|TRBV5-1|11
ASSSDINQPQH
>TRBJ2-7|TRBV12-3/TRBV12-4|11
ASSLWGGQEQY
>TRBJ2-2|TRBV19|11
ASSFSTTGELF
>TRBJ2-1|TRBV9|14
ASSVPGLAGNNEQF
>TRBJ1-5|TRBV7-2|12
ASSPTGGNQPQH
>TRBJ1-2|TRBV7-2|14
ASSLDVAEGYYGYT
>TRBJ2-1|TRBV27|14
ASTTRDSISYNEQF
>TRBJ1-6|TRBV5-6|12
ASSQDRGSSPLH
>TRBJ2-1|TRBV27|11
ASSFDSYNEQF
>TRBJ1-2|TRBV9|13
ASSESLGQIDGYT
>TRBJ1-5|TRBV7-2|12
ASSSGKVAQPQH
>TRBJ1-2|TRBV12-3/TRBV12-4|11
ASSLGGSYGYT
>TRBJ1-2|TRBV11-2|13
ASSLSRGTNYGYT
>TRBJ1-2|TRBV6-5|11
ASSSQGGYGYT
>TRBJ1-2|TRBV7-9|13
ASSLAGGNNYGYT
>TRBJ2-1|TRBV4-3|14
ASSQEPSGGANEQF
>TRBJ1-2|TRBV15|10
ATGQGAYGYT
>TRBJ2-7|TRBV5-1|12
ASSLEPPSYEQY
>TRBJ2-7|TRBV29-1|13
SVSELAGPGYEQY
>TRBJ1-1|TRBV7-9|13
ASSAHPTGNTEAF
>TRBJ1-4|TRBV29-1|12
SVELRGGLRELF
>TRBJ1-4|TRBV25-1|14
ASSDSTPLLTEKLF
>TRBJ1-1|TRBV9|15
ASSVAGDSAKNTEAF
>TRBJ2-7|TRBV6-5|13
ASRIMTTGSYEQY
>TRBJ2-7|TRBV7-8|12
ASRPSAGPYEQY
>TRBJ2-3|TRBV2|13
ASSERRGATDTQY